Sequencing of this TCR beta chain was carried out in a study of blood T cell repertoires in COVID-19. At the level of the study: Samples of COVID-19 (acute and convalescent) were obtained from the United States, Italy and Spain. PBMCs, B-cell-depleted T cells, or T cells were the source of the cDNA or gDNA that made up the material.

In the study's own analysis: Nucleated cell counts were estimated from reference gene primer amplification. Sequenced by immunoSEQ multiplex PCR; TCRdb stores in-frame clones only, minus some. V, J and clone size are those of that table, while D and trimming were read from the DNA. Among about 27,000 clones listed, around 92% were seen once. This clone has a single count. Germline V gene data show CDR1 as PRHDT and CDR2 as FYEKMQ (reference sequence). The V and J ends lost 4 bases and 4 bases, in that order; junction bases with no gene match: 9. The CDR3 is 16 amino acids. V is TRBV13 and J is TRBJ1-1; TRBD1 matches 10 bases. The source is a human donor in a cohort sampled during active COVID-19. The sequencing sample was made of peripheral blood. The CDR3 bases are TGTGCCAGCAGCTACGGGACAGGGGAATGGAGCACTGAAGCTTTCTTT. Protein product: CASSYGTGEWSTEAFF.